This TCR beta chain was obtained from a study of blood T cells in healthy people across ages. Study-wide results and caveats: Per million T cells, TCR beta diversity dropped about linearly as age rose.

Primers used in a second PCR of about 6 to 11 cycles were a sample-barcoded 5' primer and a J-beta primer mix. Each TCR beta cDNA got a 12-nucleotide random molecular identifier. TCRdb used MiXCR to reprocess the 5' RACE reads, holding one entry per CDR3 protein. Here the sample spans about 800,000 distinct CDR3 sequences, nearly 60% being singletons. About this clonotype: Its matching antigen is unknown.

Peripheral blood samples of 9 to 10 milliliters were drawn from each donor. Isolation per sample recovered at least 7 million PBMCs. The CDR3 covers 15 residues. The V call is TRBV21-1, the J call TRBJ2-4; the table's D call, TRBD2, has no DNA check behind it. The assigned J gene may be wrong: the sequence end matches TRBJ2-7 better. TRBV21-1 constitutes a pseudogene. What was sequenced was blood. This clonotype originated in a man in his thirties or forties in good health. The CDR3 DNA sequence: TGTGCCAGTCCGACAAGGATAGGGAGGGTTTACGAGCAGTACTTC. It translates to CASPTRIGRVYEQYF.